Listed below are T cell receptor beta chains from one sample, sequenced in a study of OX40 agonist ivuxolimab in advanced cancers. TCRdb keeps only in-frame clones here, not all; method: immunoSEQ multiplex PCR. Of around 58,000 clones in the sample, approximately 86% were seen once. Sequenced here: CD4+ or CD8+ T cells sorted from blood, sampled in a trial of the OX40 agonist ivuxolimab. All receptors come from an adult with an advanced solid tumor such as melanoma, head and neck, liver or kidney cancer. CDR3s include the opening cysteine and the closing phenylalanine or tryptophan. The D gene is left open where the match is weak.

TRBV21-1	.	CASSGFGQGCEKLFF
TRBV19	.	CASNSVGSGLLTDTQYF
TRBV6-6	.	CASTATGNGYTF
TRBV9	.	CASSSYEVGPSSTDTQYF
TRBV27	.	CASSSYVNSSTQHF
TRBV28	.	CASRALLGRPQHF
TRBV7-6	TRBD1	CASSFGTGISYEQYF
TRBV7-8	TRBD1	CASSSGQGGSQPQHF
TRBV5-6	TRBD1	CASSFGQGDPGANVLTF
TRBV5-5	.	CASRFLDRPKPSITEAFF
TRBV28	.	CASSPIGSDEAFF
TRBV2	TRBD1	CASSGGQGVEKLFF
TRBV16	TRBD1	CASSQSIQGARNTEAFF
TRBV7-3	.	CASSLNRNTEAFF
TRBV19	TRBD2	CASSMLAGEQETQYF
TRBV6-5	.	CASNLGGSYEQYF